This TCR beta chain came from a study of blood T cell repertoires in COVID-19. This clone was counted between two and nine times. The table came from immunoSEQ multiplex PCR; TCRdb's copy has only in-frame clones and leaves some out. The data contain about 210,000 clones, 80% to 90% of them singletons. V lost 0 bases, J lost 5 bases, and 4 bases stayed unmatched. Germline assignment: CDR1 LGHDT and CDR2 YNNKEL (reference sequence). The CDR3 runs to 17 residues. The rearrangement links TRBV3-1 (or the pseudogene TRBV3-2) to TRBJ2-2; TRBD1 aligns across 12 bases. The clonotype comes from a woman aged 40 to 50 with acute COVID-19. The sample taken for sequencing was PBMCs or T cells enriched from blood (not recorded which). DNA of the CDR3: TGTGCCAGCAGCCAAGATAGGGACAGGGGGCGTACCGGGGAGCTGTTTTTT. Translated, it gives CASSQDRDRGRTGELFF.